This TCR beta chain is from a study of molecular identifiers for immune sequencing clone quantification. The overall study: Replicates partitioned RNA from about 20,000 or 100,000 naive CD8 cells into five parts, sequencing four.

Overall study results and limits: Spiked Jurkat TCR RNA from one cell was reportedly detectable among over 800,000 naive cells. With a barcode shared among identical TCR molecules, highly expanded clone sizes could be underestimated.

Concerning this clonotype: Its antigen is as yet unknown.

Generation of bulk TCR libraries relied on previously described methods and listed TCR primers. TCRdb redid the calling of the PCR reads with MiXCR, one entry per CDR3 protein. The table records more than 450,000 distinct CDR3 sequences, about 25% of them present only once. CDR3 length equals 15 residues. Germline CDR1 is SEHNR and CDR2 is FQNEAQ (reference sequence). Trimming pared 1 base from V and 10 bases from J, leaving 16 bases between. The rearrangement links TRBV7-9 to TRBJ1-4; tentative D call: TRBD1 (5 bases). Sequencing used naive CD8+ T cells from blood, with Jurkat cell RNA spiked in. Noted subset: FACS-sorted CD8+CD4-CCR7+CD45RA+ naive T cells. The source of this sequence is a human donor in good health. Some libraries in this study had Jurkat cell RNA spiked in. CDR3 loop: CASSLVGPRRVKLFF. DNA for the CDR3: TGTGCCAGCAGCTTAGTGGGACCTCGGCGAGTAAAACTGTTTTTT.